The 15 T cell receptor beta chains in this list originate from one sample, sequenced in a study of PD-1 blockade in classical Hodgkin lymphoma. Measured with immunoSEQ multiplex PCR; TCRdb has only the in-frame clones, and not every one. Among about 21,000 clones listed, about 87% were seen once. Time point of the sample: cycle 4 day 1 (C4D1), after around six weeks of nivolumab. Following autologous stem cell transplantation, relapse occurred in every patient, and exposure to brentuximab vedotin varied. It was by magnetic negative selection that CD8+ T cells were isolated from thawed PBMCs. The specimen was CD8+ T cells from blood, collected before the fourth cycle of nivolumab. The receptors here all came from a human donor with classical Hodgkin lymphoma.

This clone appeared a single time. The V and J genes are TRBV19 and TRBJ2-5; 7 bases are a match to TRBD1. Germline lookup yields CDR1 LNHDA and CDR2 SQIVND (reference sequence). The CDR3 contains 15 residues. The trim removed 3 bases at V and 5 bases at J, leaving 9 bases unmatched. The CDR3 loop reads CASSIVEGARETQYF. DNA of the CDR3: TGTGCCAGTAGTATCGTCGAGGGGGCGAGGGAGACCCAGTACTTC. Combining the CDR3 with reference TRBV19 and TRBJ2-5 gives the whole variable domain DGGITQSPKYLFRKEGQNVTLSCEQNLNHDAMYWYRQDPGQGLRLIYYSQIVNDFQKGDIAEGYSVSREKKESFPLTVTSAQKNPTAFYLCASSIVEGARETQYFGPGTRLLVL.

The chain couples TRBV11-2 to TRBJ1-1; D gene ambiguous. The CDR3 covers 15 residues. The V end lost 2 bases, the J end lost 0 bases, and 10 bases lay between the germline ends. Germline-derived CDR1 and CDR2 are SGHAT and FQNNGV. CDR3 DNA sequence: TGTGCCAGCAGCTTAACCGGCATCATGAACACTGAAGCTTTCTTT. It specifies CASSLTGIMNTEAFF. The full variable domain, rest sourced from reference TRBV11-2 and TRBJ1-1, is EAGVAQSPRYKIIEKRQSVAFWCNPISGHATLYWYQQILGQGPKLLIQFQNNGVVDDSQLPKDRFSAERLKGVDSTLKIQPAKLEDSAVYLCASSLTGIMNTEAFFGQGTRLTVV.

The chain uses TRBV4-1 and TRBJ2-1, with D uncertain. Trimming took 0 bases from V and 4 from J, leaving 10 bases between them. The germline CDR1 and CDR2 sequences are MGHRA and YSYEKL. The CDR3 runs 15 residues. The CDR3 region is CASSQETLKYNEQFF. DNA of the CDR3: TGCGCCAGCAGCCAAGAAACGCTAAAGTACAATGAGCAGTTCTTC.

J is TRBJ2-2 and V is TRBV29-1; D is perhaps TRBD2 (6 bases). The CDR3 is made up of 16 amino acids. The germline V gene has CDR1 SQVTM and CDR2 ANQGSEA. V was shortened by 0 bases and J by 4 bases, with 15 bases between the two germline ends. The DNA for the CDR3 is TGCAGCGTTGAAGACCGGGGGTTCCTGGGCACCGGGGAGCTGTTTTTT. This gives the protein CSVEDRGFLGTGELFF.

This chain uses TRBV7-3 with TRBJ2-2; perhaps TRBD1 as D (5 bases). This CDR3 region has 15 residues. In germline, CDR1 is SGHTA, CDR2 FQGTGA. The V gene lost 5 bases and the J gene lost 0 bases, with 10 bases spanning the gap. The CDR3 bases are TGTGCCAGCAGCAGGGGCTCAGCGAACACCGGGGAGCTGTTTTTT. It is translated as CASSRGSANTGELFF.

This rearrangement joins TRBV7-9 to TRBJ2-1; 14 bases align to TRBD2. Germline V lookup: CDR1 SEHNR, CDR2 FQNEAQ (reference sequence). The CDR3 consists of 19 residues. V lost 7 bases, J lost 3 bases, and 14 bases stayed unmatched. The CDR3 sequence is CASINPGLAGETSYNEQFF. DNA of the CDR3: TGTGCCAGCATCAATCCGGGACTAGCGGGAGAAACTAGCTACAATGAGCAGTTCTTC.

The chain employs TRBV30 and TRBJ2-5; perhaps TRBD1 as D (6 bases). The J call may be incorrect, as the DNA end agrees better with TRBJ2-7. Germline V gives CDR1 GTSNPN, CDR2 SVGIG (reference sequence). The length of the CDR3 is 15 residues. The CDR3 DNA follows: TGTGCCTGGAGTTATGGTACAGGGAGCTCCTACGAGCAGTACTTC. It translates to CAWSYGTGSSYEQYF.

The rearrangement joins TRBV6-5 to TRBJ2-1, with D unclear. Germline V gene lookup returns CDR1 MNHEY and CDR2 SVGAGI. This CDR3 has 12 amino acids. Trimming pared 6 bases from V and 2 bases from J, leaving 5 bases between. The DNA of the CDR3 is TGTGCCAGCAGGCGCCCCTACAATGAGCAGTTCTTC. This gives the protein CASRRPYNEQFF.

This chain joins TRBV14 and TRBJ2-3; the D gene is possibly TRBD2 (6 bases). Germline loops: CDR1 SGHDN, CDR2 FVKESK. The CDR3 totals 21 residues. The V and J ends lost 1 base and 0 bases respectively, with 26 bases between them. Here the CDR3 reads CASSQGGRKRGGASSTDTQYF. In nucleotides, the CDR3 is TGTGCCAGCAGCCAAGGGGGGAGGAAGCGCGGAGGAGCTTCTAGCACAGATACGCAGTATTTT.

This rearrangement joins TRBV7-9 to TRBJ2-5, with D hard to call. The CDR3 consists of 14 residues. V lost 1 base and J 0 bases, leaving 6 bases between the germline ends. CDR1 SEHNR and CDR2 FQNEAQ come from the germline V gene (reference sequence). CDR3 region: CASSLVRYQETQYF. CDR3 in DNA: TGTGCCAGCAGCTTAGTCAGGTACCAAGAGACCCAGTACTTC.

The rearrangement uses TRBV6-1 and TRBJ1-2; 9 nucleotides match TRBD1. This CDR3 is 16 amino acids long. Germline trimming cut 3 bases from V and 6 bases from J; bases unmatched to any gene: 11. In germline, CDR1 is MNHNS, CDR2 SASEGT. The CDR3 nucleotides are TGTGCCAGCAGTGATGGGACAGGGCTCGATCCTAATGGCTACACCTTC. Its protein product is CASSDGTGLDPNGYTF.

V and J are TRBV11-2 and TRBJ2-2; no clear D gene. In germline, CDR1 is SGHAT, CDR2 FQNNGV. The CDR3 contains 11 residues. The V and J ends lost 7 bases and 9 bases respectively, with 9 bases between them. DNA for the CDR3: TGTGCCAGCACCGCAGGCTGGGAGCTGTTTTTT. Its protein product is CASTAGWELFF.

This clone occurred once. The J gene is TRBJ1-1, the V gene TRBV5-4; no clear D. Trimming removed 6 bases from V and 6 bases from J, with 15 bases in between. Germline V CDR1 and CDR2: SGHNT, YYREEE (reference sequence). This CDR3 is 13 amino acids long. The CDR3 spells CASIPDLGAEAFF. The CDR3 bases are TGTGCCAGCATCCCCGACCTGGGCGCTGAAGCTTTCTTT.

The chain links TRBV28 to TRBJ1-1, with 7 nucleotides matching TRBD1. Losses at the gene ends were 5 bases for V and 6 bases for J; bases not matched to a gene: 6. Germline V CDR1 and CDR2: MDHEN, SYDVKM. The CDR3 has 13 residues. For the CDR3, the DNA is TGTGCCAGCAGTCTCGAGGGGGCGGCTGAAGCTTTCTTT. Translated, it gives CASSLEGAAEAFF.

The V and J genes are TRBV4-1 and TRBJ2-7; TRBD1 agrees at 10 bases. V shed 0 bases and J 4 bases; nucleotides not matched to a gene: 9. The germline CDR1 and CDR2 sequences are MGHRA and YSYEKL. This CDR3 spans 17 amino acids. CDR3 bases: TGCGCCAGCAGCCAAGATCTGAGCGACAGGGGGCGATACGAGCAGTACTTC. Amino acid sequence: CASSQDLSDRGRYEQYF.